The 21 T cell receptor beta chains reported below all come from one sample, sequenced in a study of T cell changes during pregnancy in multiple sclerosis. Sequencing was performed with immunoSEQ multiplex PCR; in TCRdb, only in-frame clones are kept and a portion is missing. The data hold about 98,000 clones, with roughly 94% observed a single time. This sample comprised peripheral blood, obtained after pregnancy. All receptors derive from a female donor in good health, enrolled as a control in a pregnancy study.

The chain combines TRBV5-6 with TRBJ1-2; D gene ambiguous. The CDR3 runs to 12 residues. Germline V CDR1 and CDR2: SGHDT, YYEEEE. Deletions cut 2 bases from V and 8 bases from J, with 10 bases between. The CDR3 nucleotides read TGTGCCAGCAGCTTATGGGGAGAAGGCTACACCTTC. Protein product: CASSLWGEGYTF.

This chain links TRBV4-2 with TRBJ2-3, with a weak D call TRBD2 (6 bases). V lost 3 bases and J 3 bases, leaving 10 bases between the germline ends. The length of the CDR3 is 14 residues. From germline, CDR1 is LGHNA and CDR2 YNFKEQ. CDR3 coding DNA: TGTGCCAGCAGCCACGGGGGAGATACAGATACGCAGTATTTT. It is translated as CASSHGGDTDTQYF.

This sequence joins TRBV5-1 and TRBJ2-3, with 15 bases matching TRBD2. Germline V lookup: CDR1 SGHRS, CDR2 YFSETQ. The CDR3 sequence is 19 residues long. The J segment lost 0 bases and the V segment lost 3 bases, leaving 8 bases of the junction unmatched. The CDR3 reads CASSSGLAGGRPSTDTQYF. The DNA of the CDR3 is TGCGCCAGCAGCTCGGGACTAGCGGGAGGTAGGCCCAGCACAGATACGCAGTATTTT.

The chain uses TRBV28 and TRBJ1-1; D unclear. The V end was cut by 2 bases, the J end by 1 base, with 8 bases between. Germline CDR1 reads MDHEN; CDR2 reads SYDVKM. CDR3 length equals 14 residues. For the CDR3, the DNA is TGTGCCAGCAGTTTAGATATAGCGAACACTGAAGCTTTCTTT. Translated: CASSLDIANTEAFF.

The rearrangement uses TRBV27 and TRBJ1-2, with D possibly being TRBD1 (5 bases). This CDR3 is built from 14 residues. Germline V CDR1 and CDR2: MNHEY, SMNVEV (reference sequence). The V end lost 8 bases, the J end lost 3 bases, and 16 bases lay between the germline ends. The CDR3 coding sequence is TGTGCCAGCGGGGGGAGGGGAGGATACTATGGCTACACCTTC. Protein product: CASGGRGGYYGYTF.

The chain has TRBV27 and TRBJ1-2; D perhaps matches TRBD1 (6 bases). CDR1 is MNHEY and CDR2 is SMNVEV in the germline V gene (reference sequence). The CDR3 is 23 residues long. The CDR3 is CSNWRFQFRSPNCGGSGLNGYTF. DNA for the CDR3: TGTTCGAATTGGAGGTTCCAATTTCGATCCCCTAACTGTGGGGGCTCAGGGCTAAATGGCTACACCTTC.

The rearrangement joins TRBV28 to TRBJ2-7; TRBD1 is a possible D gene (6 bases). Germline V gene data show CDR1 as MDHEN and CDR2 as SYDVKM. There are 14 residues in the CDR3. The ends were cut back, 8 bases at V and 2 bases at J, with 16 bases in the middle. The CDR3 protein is CASGRTGPPYEQYF. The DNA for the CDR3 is TGTGCCAGCGGAAGAACAGGGCCCCCCTACGAGCAGTACTTC.

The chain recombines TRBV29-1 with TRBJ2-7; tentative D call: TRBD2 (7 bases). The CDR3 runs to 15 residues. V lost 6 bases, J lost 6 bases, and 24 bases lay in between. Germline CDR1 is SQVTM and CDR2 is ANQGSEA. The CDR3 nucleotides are TGCAGCGTGGAAATGACTGGACAGCCGGGAGGCGAGCAGTACTTC. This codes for CSVEMTGQPGGEQYF.

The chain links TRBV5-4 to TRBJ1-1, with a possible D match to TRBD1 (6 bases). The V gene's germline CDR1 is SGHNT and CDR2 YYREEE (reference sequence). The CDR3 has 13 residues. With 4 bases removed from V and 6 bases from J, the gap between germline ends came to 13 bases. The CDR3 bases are TGTGCCAGCAGCCCCGACAGGACCGCTGAAGCTTTCTTT. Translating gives CASSPDRTAEAFF.

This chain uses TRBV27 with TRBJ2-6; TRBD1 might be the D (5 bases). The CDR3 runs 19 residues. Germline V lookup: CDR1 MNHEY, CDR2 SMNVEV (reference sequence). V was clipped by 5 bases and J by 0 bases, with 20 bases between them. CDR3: CASSLKDIRLHSGANVLTF. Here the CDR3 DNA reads TGTGCCAGCAGTCTTAAGGACATTCGTCTACACTCTGGGGCCAACGTCCTGACTTTC.

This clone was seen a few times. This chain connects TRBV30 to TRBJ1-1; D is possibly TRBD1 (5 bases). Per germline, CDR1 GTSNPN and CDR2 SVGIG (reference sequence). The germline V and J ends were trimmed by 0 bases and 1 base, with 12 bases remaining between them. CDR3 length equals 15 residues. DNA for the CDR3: TGTGCCTGGAGTGTAGCAGGGTGGGGGAACACTGAAGCTTTCTTT. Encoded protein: CAWSVAGWGNTEAFF.

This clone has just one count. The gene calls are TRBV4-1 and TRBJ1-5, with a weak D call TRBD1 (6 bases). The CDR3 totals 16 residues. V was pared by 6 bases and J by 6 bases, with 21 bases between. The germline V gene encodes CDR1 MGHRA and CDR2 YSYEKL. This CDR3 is CASSQQAGVVGQPQHF. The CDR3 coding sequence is TGCGCCAGCAGTCAACAAGCAGGGGTTGTGGGTCAGCCCCAGCATTTT.

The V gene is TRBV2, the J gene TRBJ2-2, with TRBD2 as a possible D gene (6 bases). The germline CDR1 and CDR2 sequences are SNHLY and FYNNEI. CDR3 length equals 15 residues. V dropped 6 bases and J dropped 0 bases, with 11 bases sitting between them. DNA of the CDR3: TGTGCCAGCAGAGGGGTAGCGGCGAACACCGGGGAGCTGTTTTTT. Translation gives CASRGVAANTGELFF. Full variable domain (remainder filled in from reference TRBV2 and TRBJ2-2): EPEVTQTPSHQVTQMGQEVILRCVPISNHLYFYWYRQILGQKVEFLVSFYNNEISEKSEIFDDQFSVERPDGSNFTLKIRSTKLEDSAMYFCASRGVAANTGELFFGEGSRLTVL.

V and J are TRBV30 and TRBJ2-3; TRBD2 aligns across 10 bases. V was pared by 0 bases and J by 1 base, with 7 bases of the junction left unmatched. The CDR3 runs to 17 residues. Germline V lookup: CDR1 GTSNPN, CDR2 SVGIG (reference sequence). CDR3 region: CAWSVGASGGGTDTQYF. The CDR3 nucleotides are TGTGCCTGGAGTGTCGGGGCGAGCGGGGGGGGCACAGATACGCAGTATTTT.

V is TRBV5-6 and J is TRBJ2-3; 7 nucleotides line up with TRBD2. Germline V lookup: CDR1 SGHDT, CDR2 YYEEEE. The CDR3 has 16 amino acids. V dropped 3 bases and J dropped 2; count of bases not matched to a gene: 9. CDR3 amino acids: CASSWGGAGYTDTQYF. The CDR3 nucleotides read TGTGCCAGCAGCTGGGGGGGAGCAGGGTACACAGATACGCAGTATTTT.

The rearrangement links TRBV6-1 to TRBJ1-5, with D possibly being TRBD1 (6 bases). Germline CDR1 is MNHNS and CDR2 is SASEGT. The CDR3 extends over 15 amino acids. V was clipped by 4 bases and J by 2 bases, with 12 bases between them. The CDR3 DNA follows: TGTGCCAGCAGTGTGCGGGGGGCGGGCAATCAGCCCCAGCATTTT. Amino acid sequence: CASSVRGAGNQPQHF.

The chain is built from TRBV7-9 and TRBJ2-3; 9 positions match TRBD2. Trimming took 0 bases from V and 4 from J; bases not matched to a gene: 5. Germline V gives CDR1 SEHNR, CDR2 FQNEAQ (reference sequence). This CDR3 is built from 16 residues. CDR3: CASSLASGRGADTQYF. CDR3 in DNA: TGTGCCAGCAGCTTAGCTAGCGGGAGAGGGGCAGATACGCAGTATTTT. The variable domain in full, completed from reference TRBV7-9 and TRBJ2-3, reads DTGVSQNPRHKITKRGQNVTFRCDPISEHNRLYWYRQTLGQGPEFLTYFQNEAQLEKSRLLSDRFSAERPKGSFSTLEIQRTEQGDSAMYLCASSLASGRGADTQYFGPGTRLTVL.

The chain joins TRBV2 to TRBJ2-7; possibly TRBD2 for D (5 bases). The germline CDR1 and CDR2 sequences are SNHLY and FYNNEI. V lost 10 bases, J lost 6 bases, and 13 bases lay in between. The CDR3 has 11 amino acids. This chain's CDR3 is CATMRAGEQYF. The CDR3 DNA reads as TGTGCCACCATGCGGGCGGGCGAGCAGTACTTC.

This chain's CDR3 is CASSSVAGVGTYNEQFF. CDR3 bases: TGTGCCAGCAGTTCGGTAGCGGGAGTAGGCACCTACAATGAGCAGTTCTTC. V and J are TRBV28 and TRBJ2-1, with TRBD2 identical over 9 bases. Germline CDR1 reads MDHEN; CDR2 reads SYDVKM. V lost 4 bases to trimming and J lost 2 bases; unmatched junction nucleotides: 9. This CDR3 comprises 17 residues.

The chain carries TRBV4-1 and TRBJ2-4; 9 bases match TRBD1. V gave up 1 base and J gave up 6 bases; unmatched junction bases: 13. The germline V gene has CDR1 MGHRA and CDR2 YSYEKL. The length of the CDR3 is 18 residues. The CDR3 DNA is TGCGCCAGCAGCCAAGCAGGGCGACAGGGGGTAGGAAGAAACATTCAGTACTTC. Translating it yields CASSQAGRQGVGRNIQYF.

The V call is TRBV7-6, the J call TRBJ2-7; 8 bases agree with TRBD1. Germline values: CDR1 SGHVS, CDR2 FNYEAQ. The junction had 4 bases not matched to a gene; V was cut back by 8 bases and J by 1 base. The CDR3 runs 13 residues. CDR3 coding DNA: TGTGCCAGCGGACGGACAGGGTCCTACGAGCAGTACTTC. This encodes CASGRTGSYEQYF.